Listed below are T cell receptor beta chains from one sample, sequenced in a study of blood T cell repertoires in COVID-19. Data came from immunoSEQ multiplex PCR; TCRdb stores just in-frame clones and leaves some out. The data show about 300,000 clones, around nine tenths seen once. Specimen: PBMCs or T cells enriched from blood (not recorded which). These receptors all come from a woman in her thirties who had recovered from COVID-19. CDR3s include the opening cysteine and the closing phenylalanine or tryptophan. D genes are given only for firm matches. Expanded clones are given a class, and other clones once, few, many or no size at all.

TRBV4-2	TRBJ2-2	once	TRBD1	CASSQRTGGTGELFF	TGTGCCAGCAGCCAGCGGACAGGGGGAACCGGGGAGCTGTTTTTT
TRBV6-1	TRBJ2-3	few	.	CASSDSPRQDTQYF	TGTGCCAGCAGTGATTCACCGAGGCAGGATACGCAGTATTTT
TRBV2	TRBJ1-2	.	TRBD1	CASSRRQGENYGYTF	TGTGCCAGCAGCAGACGACAGGGAGAAAACTATGGCTACACCTTC
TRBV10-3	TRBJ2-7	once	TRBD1	CAAQGDQETYEQYF	TGTGCCGCACAGGGGGACCAGGAAACCTACGAGCAGTACTTC
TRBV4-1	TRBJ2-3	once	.	CASSQDRGDTQYF	TGCGCCAGCAGCCAAGACCGGGGGGATACGCAGTATTTT
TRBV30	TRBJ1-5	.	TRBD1	CAWSVRQGRQPQHF	TGTGCCTGGAGTGTAAGACAGGGAAGGCAGCCCCAGCATTTT
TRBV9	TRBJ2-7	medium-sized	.	CASSVGQVGQNEQYF	TGTGCCAGCAGCGTAGGACAGGTGGGACAAAACGAGCAGTACTTC
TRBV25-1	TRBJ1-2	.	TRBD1	CASSSDRGYYGYTF	TGTGCCAGCAGTAGCGACAGGGGTTATTATGGCTACACCTTC
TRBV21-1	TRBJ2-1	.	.	CASSNLGTVSNNEQFF	TGTGCCAGCAGCAACCTCGGGACAGTATCAAACAATGAGCAGTTCTTC
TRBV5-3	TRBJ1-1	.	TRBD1	CARSDGTGAGTEAFF	TGTGCCAGAAGCGACGGGACAGGGGCAGGCACTGAAGCTTTCTTT
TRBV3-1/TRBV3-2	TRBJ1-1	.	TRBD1	CASEETGYTEAFF	TGTGCCAGCGAGGAGACAGGGTACACTGAAGCTTTCTTT
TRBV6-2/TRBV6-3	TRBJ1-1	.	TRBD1	CASSYNRRTGMNTEAFF	TGTGCCAGCAGTTACAATCGCCGGACAGGGATGAACACTGAAGCTTTCTTT
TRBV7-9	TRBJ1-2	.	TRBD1	CASSLAQGEYGYTF	TGTGCCAGCAGCTTAGCTCAGGGGGAATATGGCTACACCTTC
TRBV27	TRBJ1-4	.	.	CASRKRGGEKLFF	TGTGCCAGCAGAAAAAGGGGAGGTGAAAAACTGTTTTTT
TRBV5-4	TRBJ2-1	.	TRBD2	CASSSSGVLEQFF	TGTGCCAGCAGCAGTAGCGGGGTCCTTGAGCAGTTCTTC
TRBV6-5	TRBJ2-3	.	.	CAAGAGTLSTDTQYF	TGTGCCGCGGGGGCCGGGACACTCAGCACAGATACGCAGTATTTT
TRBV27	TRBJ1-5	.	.	CASSFGGLSNQPQHF	TGTGCCAGCAGTTTCGGGGGTTTGAGCAATCAGCCCCAGCATTTT
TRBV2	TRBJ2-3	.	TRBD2	CASSAPGLATDTQYF	TGTGCCAGCAGTGCCCCGGGACTAGCGACAGATACGCAGTATTTT
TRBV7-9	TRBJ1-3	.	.	CASSLVDSGNTIYF	TGTGCCAGCAGCTTGGTAGATTCTGGAAACACCATATATTTT
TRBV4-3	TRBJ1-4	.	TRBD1	CASSQETGGFEKLFF	TGCGCCAGCAGCCAAGAGACAGGGGGTTTTGAAAAACTGTTTTTT
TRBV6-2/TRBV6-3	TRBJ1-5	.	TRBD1	CASSRQGYSNQPQHF	TGTGCCAGCAGTAGACAGGGGTATAGCAATCAGCCCCAGCATTTT
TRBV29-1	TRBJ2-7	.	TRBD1	CSVRTGTAEQYF	TGCAGCGTCAGAACCGGGACAGCAGAGCAGTACTTC
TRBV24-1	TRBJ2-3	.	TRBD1	CATSDWAGGPNTQYF	TGTGCCACCAGTGATTGGGCAGGGGGCCCGAATACGCAGTATTTT
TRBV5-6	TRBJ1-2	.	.	CASSGWTDGYTF	TGTGCCAGCAGCGGGTGGACAGATGGCTACACCTTC
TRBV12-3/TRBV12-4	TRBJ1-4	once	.	CASSFRGNEKLFF	TGTGCCAGCAGCTTTAGGGGTAATGAAAAACTGTTTTTT
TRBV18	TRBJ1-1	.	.	CASSPFSGDTEAFF	TGTGCCAGCTCACCTTTTAGCGGAGACACTGAAGCTTTCTTT
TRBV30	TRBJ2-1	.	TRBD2	CAWGLAGAYNEQFF	TGTGCCTGGGGACTAGCGGGGGCCTACAATGAGCAGTTCTTC
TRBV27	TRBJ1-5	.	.	CASSRAGAGQPQHF	TGTGCCAGCAGCCGGGCGGGGGCTGGGCAGCCCCAGCATTTT
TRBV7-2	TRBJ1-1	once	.	CASSLVGGQGNTEAFF	TGTGCCAGCAGCTTAGTTGGAGGGCAGGGGAACACTGAAGCTTTCTTT
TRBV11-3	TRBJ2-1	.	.	CASSPGHPRRNEQFF	TGTGCCAGCAGCCCGGGACACCCGAGGCGCAATGAGCAGTTCTTC
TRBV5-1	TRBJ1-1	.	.	CASSPDRVGNTEAFF	TGCGCCAGCAGCCCGGACAGAGTAGGGAACACTGAAGCTTTCTTT
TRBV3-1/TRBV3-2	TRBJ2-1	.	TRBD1	CASSPRRQGVIDEQFF	TGTGCCAGCAGCCCTCGCCGACAGGGCGTAATCGATGAGCAGTTCTTC
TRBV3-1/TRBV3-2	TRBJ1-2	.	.	CASSQRGSGYGYTF	TGTGCCAGCAGCCAGCGGGGGAGCGGGTATGGCTACACCTTC